The 30 T cell receptor beta chains presented below share a single source sample, sequenced in a study of cytomegalovirus exposure and HLA in healthy donors. 60 Vbeta and 13 Jbeta primers were used in PCR. The assay was immunoSEQ multiplex PCR, and TCRdb's table has in-frame clones only and misses some. The specimen's table records about 100,000 clones. Input material: PBMCs. All receptors come from a man in his forties or fifties in good health and CMV-seronegative.

In DNA, the CDR3 is TGTGCCAGCAGCGTAGAAGGAGCGGGAGGGCCAGGCGGGACCCAGTACTTC. The encoded protein is CASSVEGAGGPGGTQYF. The V and J genes are TRBV9 and TRBJ2-5; 10 positions match TRBD2. V shed 0 bases and J 7 bases; nucleotides not matched to a gene: 12. This CDR3 has 17 amino acids. CDR1 SGDLS and CDR2 YYNGEE come from the germline V gene.

The chain links TRBV7-6 to TRBJ2-7; 8 nucleotides align to TRBD1. The junction had 3 bases not matched to a gene; V was cut back by 5 bases and J by 3 bases. The CDR3 is 13 residues long. Germline CDR1 is SGHVS and CDR2 is FNYEAQ. The CDR3 sequence is CASSQGQDYEQYF. CDR3 sequence (DNA): TGTGCCAGCAGCCAGGGACAGGACTACGAGCAGTACTTC.

The chain employs TRBV5-1 and TRBJ1-4; 8 bases agree with TRBD1. V lost 7 bases, J lost 4 bases, and 3 bases stayed unmatched. Germline loops: CDR1 SGHRS, CDR2 YFSETQ. This CDR3 comprises 13 residues. The CDR3 DNA sequence: TGCGCCAGCGGACAGGGTCATAATGAAAAACTGTTTTTT. This sequence encodes CASGQGHNEKLFF.

This sequence joins TRBV6-6 and TRBJ2-2; D is unresolved. CDR3 length: 12 amino acids. Germline CDR1 is MNHNY and CDR2 is SVGAGI (reference sequence). Trimming took 9 bases from V and 4 from J, leaving 9 bases between them. The CDR3 bases are TGTGCCAGTAGAGTAGTCACCGGGGAGCTGTTTTTT. Its protein is CASRVVTGELFF.

The chain carries TRBV4-1 and TRBJ2-1; the D is unclear. This CDR3 comprises 12 residues. V was shortened by 7 bases and J by 7 bases, with 11 bases between the two germline ends. Germline CDR1 and CDR2: MGHRA and YSYEKL. The CDR3 DNA reads as TGCGCCAGCATCGGTTTGAGGAATGAGCAGTTCTTC. The encoded protein is CASIGLRNEQFF.

The V call is TRBV5-1, the J call TRBJ2-5; the D gene is possibly TRBD1 (5 bases). Trimming shortened V by 4 bases and J by 2 bases, and 15 bases separated the two germline ends. The CDR3 sequence is 15 residues long. Germline V lookup: CDR1 SGHRS, CDR2 YFSETQ. The CDR3 nucleotides are TGCGCCAGCAGCCCGGATCCGCAGGGACAAGAGACCCAGTACTTC. Translation gives CASSPDPQGQETQYF. Using reference TRBV5-1 and TRBJ2-5 for the parts outside the CDR3, the full variable domain is KAGVTQTPRYLIKTRGQQVTLSCSPISGHRSVSWYQQTPGQGLQFLFEYFSETQRNKGNFPGRFSGRQFSNSRSEMNVSTLELGDSALYLCASSPDPQGQETQYFGPGTRLLVL.

The chain recombines TRBV14 with TRBJ2-2; possibly TRBD2 for D (7 bases). The CDR3 contains 20 residues. Between the trimmed V and J ends, which lost 0 bases and 1 base, there was a span of 21 bases. Germline V gives CDR1 SGHDN, CDR2 FVKESK. Written as DNA, the CDR3 is TGTGCCAGCAGCCAAGATAGGGGAGGGGGTCTAGCACGGAACACCGGGGAGCTGTTTTTT. As protein: CASSQDRGGGLARNTGELFF.

The chain links TRBV19 to TRBJ2-1; 11 bases are shared with TRBD2. The CDR3 is made up of 16 amino acids. Germline loops: CDR1 LNHDA, CDR2 SQIVND (reference sequence). V lost 4 bases, J lost 7 bases, and 9 bases stayed unmatched. The DNA for the CDR3 is TGTGCCAGTAGTACTGTAGCGGGAGGGCCGAGGAATGAGCAGTTCTTC. This sequence encodes CASSTVAGGPRNEQFF.

This chain joins TRBV4-1 and TRBJ2-2, with D tentatively TRBD1 (6 bases). The CDR3 runs 15 residues. The V end lost 3 bases, the J end lost 4 bases, and 12 bases lay between the germline ends. Per germline, CDR1 MGHRA and CDR2 YSYEKL. Written as DNA, the CDR3 is TGCGCCAGCAGCCAGCCGACAGGATCCACCGGGGAGCTGTTTTTT. It encodes CASSQPTGSTGELFF.

V usage is TRBV7-9 and J usage is TRBJ1-2, with 7 bases that match TRBD1. CDR1 is SEHNR, CDR2 FQNEAQ, per germline (reference sequence). CDR3 length: 15 amino acids. V gave up 5 bases and J gave up 0 bases; unmatched junction bases: 6. CDR3 sequence (DNA): TGTGCCAGCAGCGCCACGGGACAGACTAACTATGGCTACACCTTC. Protein sequence: CASSATGQTNYGYTF.

The rearrangement joins TRBV29-1 to TRBJ2-5; TRBD1 is a possible D gene (6 bases). The J call may not be correct, given that the DNA end is closer to TRBJ2-7. Germline V gene data show CDR1 as SQVTM and CDR2 as ANQGSEA. The CDR3 covers 13 residues. The CDR3 DNA sequence: TGCAGCGTTAGCCAGGACAGCTCCTACGAGCAGTACTTC. The encoded protein is CSVSQDSSYEQYF.

This chain connects TRBV4-1 to TRBJ1-3; 10 bases map to TRBD1. V lost 4 bases to trimming and J lost 2 bases; unmatched junction nucleotides: 11. CDR1 and CDR2 (germline): MGHRA, YSYEKL. The length of the CDR3 is 18 residues. The CDR3 DNA reads as TGCGCCAGCAGCCTAGAACCTCAGGGACAGGGGACTGGAAACACCATATATTTT. Translated, it gives CASSLEPQGQGTGNTIYF.

This chain uses TRBV7-2 with TRBJ2-7, with 8 bases matching TRBD2. Germline lookup yields CDR1 SGHTA and CDR2 FQGNSA. The CDR3 extends over 15 amino acids. The ends lost 2 bases at V and 5 bases at J; junction bases unmatched: 8. CDR3 in amino acids: CASSLLTSVAHEQYF. The CDR3 DNA is TGTGCCAGCAGCTTATTGACTAGCGTCGCCCACGAGCAGTACTTC.

The gene calls are TRBV9 and TRBJ2-5; 10 nucleotides agree with TRBD2. The CDR3 length is 16 residues. V lost 0 bases to trimming and J lost 1 base; unmatched junction nucleotides: 3. Germline assignment: CDR1 SGDLS and CDR2 YYNGEE. Here the CDR3 DNA reads TGTGCCAGCAGCGTAGCGTCTAGCGGGAGCCAAGAGACCCAGTACTTC. Translating it yields CASSVASSGSQETQYF.

V usage is TRBV5-4 and J usage is TRBJ2-3, with 9 bases lining up with TRBD1. The V and J ends lost 2 bases and 4 bases, in that order; junction bases with no gene match: 8. This CDR3 region has 16 residues. Germline V lookup: CDR1 SGHNT, CDR2 YYREEE (reference sequence). The CDR3 DNA is TGTGCCAGCAGCTTACCGGGACAGGGACGAGCAGATACGCAGTATTTT. Translating it yields CASSLPGQGRADTQYF.

V is TRBV29-1 and J is TRBJ2-3; TRBD1 is a possible D gene (5 bases). CDR1 is SQVTM, CDR2 ANQGSEA, per germline. Trimming removed 3 bases at V and 5 bases at J, with 12 bases between. This CDR3 spans 13 amino acids. CDR3 bases: TGCAGCGTTGATGAGGCGCAGGGAGATACGCAGTATTTT. This encodes CSVDEAQGDTQYF.

The V call is TRBV30, the J call TRBJ1-5, with a possible D match to TRBD1 (5 bases). The CDR3 length is 14 residues. The V gene's germline CDR1 is GTSNPN and CDR2 SVGIG (reference sequence). Trimming took off 1 base at V and 6 bases at J, with 13 bases between the two ends. The CDR3 DNA sequence: TGTGCCTGGAGTGCTCAGGGAATGGGTCAGCCCCAGCATTTT. Translated: CAWSAQGMGQPQHF.

The chain has TRBV4-3 and TRBJ1-6; D might be TRBD1 (5 bases). Germline loops: CDR1 LGHNA, CDR2 YSLEER. V was trimmed by 0 bases and J by 3 bases, leaving 9 bases between them. This CDR3 contains 16 residues. The CDR3 DNA reads TGCGCCAGCAGCCAAGAAGCAGGGATCTATAATTCACCCCTCCACTTT. Translating gives CASSQEAGIYNSPLHF.

The chain has TRBV19 and TRBJ1-1; TRBD1 agrees at 8 bases. CDR1 LNHDA and CDR2 SQIVND come from the germline V gene (reference sequence). V gave up 6 bases and J gave up 4 bases; unmatched junction bases: 7. CDR3 length: 14 amino acids. The CDR3 region has the DNA TGTGCCAGTAGCCACACAGGGGGAGGCACTGAAGCTTTCTTT. Translation gives CASSHTGGGTEAFF.

The rearrangement uses TRBV12-5 and TRBJ1-5; 9 bases line up with TRBD1. The CDR3 is made up of 17 amino acids. Trimming at V came to 7 bases and at J to 6 bases, leaving 16 bases not matched to a gene. Germline V lookup: CDR1 LGHNT, CDR2 FRNRAP. The CDR3 sequence is CASAVGQGQGNGQPQHF. The CDR3 DNA reads as TGTGCTAGTGCGGTCGGCCAGGGACAGGGTAATGGTCAGCCCCAGCATTTT.

This rearrangement joins TRBV4-3 to TRBJ2-7; tentatively, D is TRBD1 (6 bases). CDR1 is LGHNA, CDR2 YSLEER, per germline. This CDR3 is built from 15 residues. V gave up 0 bases and J gave up 1 base, with 10 bases separating them. In DNA, the CDR3 is TGCGCCAGCAGCCAAGATCAGGGGAGTTCCTACGAGCAGTACTTC. Its translation is CASSQDQGSSYEQYF.

V gene TRBV19 combines with J gene TRBJ1-5, with 9 bases matching TRBD1. CDR1 is LNHDA and CDR2 is SQIVND in the germline V gene (reference sequence). This CDR3 region has 16 residues. V shed 3 bases and J 7 bases; nucleotides not matched to a gene: 10. CDR3 protein: CASSIKTQGARQPQHF. In DNA, the CDR3 is TGTGCCAGTAGTATCAAAACACAGGGGGCGCGGCAGCCCCAGCATTTT.

The chain combines TRBV6-6 with TRBJ1-1; 7 nucleotides align to TRBD1. This CDR3 has 15 residues. Germline values: CDR1 MNHNY, CDR2 SVGAGI (reference sequence). J gave up 0 bases and V 4 bases, and 5 bases lay outside the gene matches. The CDR3 region is CASSSTGKLNTEAFF. The CDR3 bases are TGTGCCAGCAGTTCGACAGGGAAACTGAACACTGAAGCTTTCTTT.

The chain carries TRBV14 and TRBJ2-3; D might be TRBD2 (6 bases). The CDR3 extends over 15 amino acids. Trimming removed 2 bases at V and 3 bases at J, with 12 bases between. Germline V CDR1 and CDR2: SGHDN, FVKESK. The chain's CDR3 is CASSQLAPLTDTQYF. The CDR3 region has the DNA TGTGCCAGCAGCCAACTAGCGCCCCTAACAGATACGCAGTATTTT.

The V and J genes are TRBV9 and TRBJ1-2; maybe TRBD1 (5 bases). CDR1 and CDR2 (germline): SGDLS, YYNGEE. Trimming pared 0 bases from V and 4 bases from J, leaving 16 bases between. This CDR3 contains 16 residues. In DNA, the CDR3 is TGTGCCAGCAGCGTAGGACTCGGCAGGGCCGGCTATGGCTACACCTTC. As protein: CASSVGLGRAGYGYTF. Full variable domain (missing parts from reference TRBV9 and TRBJ1-2): DSGVTQTPKHLITATGQRVTLRCSPRSGDLSVYWYQQSLDQGLQFLIQYYNGEERAKGNILERFSAQQFPDLHSELNLSSLELGDSALYFCASSVGLGRAGYGYTFGSGTRLTVV.

The chain is built from TRBV18 and TRBJ2-3, with 11 bases matching TRBD2. This CDR3 contains 15 residues. CDR1 is KGHSH and CDR2 is LQKENI in the germline V gene. The V and J ends lost 1 base and 14 bases, in that order; junction bases with no gene match: 11. CDR3 in amino acids: CASSPLLAGGPMWYF. The CDR3 coding sequence is TGTGCCAGCTCACCACTTCTAGCGGGAGGCCCTATGTGGTATTTT.

The chain uses TRBV7-9 and TRBJ1-1, with TRBD1 identical over 10 bases. The V gene end was trimmed by 6 bases and the J gene end by 0 bases; junction bases not matched to a gene: 4. CDR1 and CDR2 (germline): SEHNR, FQNEAQ (reference sequence). The CDR3 length is 15 residues. The CDR3, as DNA: TGTGCCAGCAGACGGGACAGGGGAATGAACACTGAAGCTTTCTTT. Its translation: CASRRDRGMNTEAFF.

With respect to this clone: Other DNA variants within this sample encode the same CDR3. CDR3 in DNA: TGTGCCAGCAGCGTAGCCAGTGTCATGAACACTGAAGCTTTCTTT. Its protein product is CASSVASVMNTEAFF. The chain combines TRBV9 with TRBJ1-1; the D is unclear. Germline CDR1 is SGDLS and CDR2 is YYNGEE. With 0 bases removed from V and 0 bases from J, the gap between germline ends came to 9 bases. This CDR3 is 15 amino acids long. The full variable domain, with the rest looked up from reference TRBV9 and TRBJ1-1, is DSGVTQTPKHLITATGQRVTLRCSPRSGDLSVYWYQQSLDQGLQFLIQYYNGEERAKGNILERFSAQQFPDLHSELNLSSLELGDSALYFCASSVASVMNTEAFFGQGTRLTVV.

CDR3 DNA: TGTGCCAGCACGAAGGACAGGGTCAACACCGGGGAGCTGTTTTTT. As protein: CASTKDRVNTGELFF. The chain employs TRBV27 and TRBJ2-2; the match to TRBD1 covers 8 bases. The CDR3 spans 15 residues. Trimming removed 7 bases from V and 2 bases from J; junction bases left unmatched: 6. Germline V gives CDR1 MNHEY, CDR2 SMNVEV (reference sequence).

This chain uses TRBV4-1 with TRBJ1-5, with a tentative D call TRBD1 (6 bases). The V end lost 1 base, the J end lost 5 bases, and 15 bases lay between the germline ends. CDR1 is MGHRA, CDR2 YSYEKL, per germline. This CDR3 is 16 amino acids long. CDR3 loop: CASSQGGLPSDQPQHF. CDR3 nucleotide sequence: TGCGCCAGCAGCCAAGGGGGGCTCCCCTCCGATCAGCCCCAGCATTTT.